This T cell receptor beta chain was sequenced during a study of T cell responses to AZD1222 COVID-19 vaccine. Whole-study findings and limits: The donor group comprised mostly white British people and more females; the analysis possibly underestimated clonal diversity. The peak T cell response came first, and repertoires were sampled only after it.

This CDR3 region has 17 residues. With 4 bases clipped from V and 1 base from J, the junction kept 9 bases outside the gene matches. Germline loops: CDR1 SGDLS, CDR2 YYNGEE. Sequencing used immunoSEQ multiplex PCR; TCRdb keeps in-frame clones, though not all of them. The sample yields over 100,000 clones, approximately 90% seen once. As regards this clone: Its antigen is unidentified.

The rearrangement uses TRBV9 and TRBJ2-2; 8 bases map to TRBD2. Sample: peripheral blood, taken on day 0 of AZD1222 vaccination. This clonotype was obtained from an adult in good health. CDR3 residues: CASSRGTSGGNTGELFF. DNA for the CDR3: TGTGCCAGCAGCCGCGGGACTAGTGGGGGGAACACCGGGGAGCTGTTTTTT.